This TCR beta chain stems from a study of blood T cell repertoires in COVID-19. Study-level information: Samples came from the United States, Italy and Spain, spanning acute and convalescent COVID-19. The cDNA or gDNA used as material had been derived from T cells, B-cell-depleted T cells, or PBMCs.

This clone came up a few times. As processed by the authors: Reference gene primers were amplified, and this amplification served to estimate nucleated cell counts. Sequenced by immunoSEQ multiplex PCR; TCRdb stores in-frame clones only, minus some. V, J and clone size derive from that table, while D and trimming were established from the DNA sequence. The repertoire includes about 320,000 clones, 85% of them detected once, and 7.2% sits in the top ten. This clonotype was obtained from a human donor in a cohort sampled during active COVID-19. Specimen: peripheral blood.

Here the CDR3 reads CATGGELRNTIYF. The CDR3 bases are TGTGCCACGGGTGGTGAACTGAGGAACACCATATATTTT. The rearrangement uses TRBV2 and TRBJ1-3; D is unresolved. Germline V gene lookup returns CDR1 SNHLY and CDR2 FYNNEI. Between the trimmed V and J ends, which lost 10 bases and 7 bases, there was a span of 17 bases. There are 13 residues in the CDR3. Full variable domain (remainder filled in from reference TRBV2 and TRBJ1-3): EPEVTQTPSHQVTQMGQEVILRCVPISNHLYFYWYRQILGQKVEFLVSFYNNEISEKSEIFDDQFSVERPDGSNFTLKIRSTKLEDSAMYFCATGGELRNTIYFGEGSWLTVV.